Described below is a single T cell receptor beta chain sequence and its context. What it recognizes is unknown. Quantitative 5'-RACE with molecular barcodes was used to make the TCR beta libraries. TCRdb itself ran the 5' RACE reads through MiXCR, one entry per CDR3 protein. The sample shows a few hundred thousand distinct CDR3 sequences, 6% to 8% of them seen only once. V lost 2 bases to trimming and J lost 4 bases, with 9 bases between them. Germline CDR1 MNHEY, CDR2 SVGAGI. The CDR3 contains 13 residues. The entry originates in a study of CD8 T cells in ankylosing spondylitis. Study-wide points: Matched ankylosing spondylitis synovial fluid reportedly showed significant enrichment of disease-linked clones. Eight or nine highly homologous variants made up a TCR beta motif that seemed to typify ankylosing spondylitis blood. Some motif variants were previously reported in reactive arthritis synovial fluid and blood. Relatively scarce in peripheral blood, disease-linked clones were CD8+.

Sequenced: blood, either unsorted or a sorted T cell fraction (not recorded which). This clonotype originated in a male donor with ankylosing spondylitis. The rearrangement links TRBV6-5 to TRBJ2-7; D tentatively reads TRBD1 or TRBD2 (5 bases each). For the CDR3, the DNA is TGTGCCAGCAGTTACGGGGACGGTTACGAGCAGTACTTC. As protein: CASSYGDGYEQYF.